This T cell receptor beta chain was captured in a study of cytomegalovirus exposure and HLA in healthy donors. Study background: Findings of an earlier analysis included 90 million to 120 million unique TCR beta sequences from 200 million or so T cells. General study points: Evidence from a later analysis indicated that most CMV-associated TCR beta chains looked HLA-restricted. The study designated about 160 TCR beta chains cytomegalovirus-associated.

Concerning this clone: Its antigen is currently unknown.

The CDR3 has 15 amino acids. Germline V CDR1 and CDR2: SGHRS, YFSETQ. Trimming pared 4 bases from V and 4 bases from J, leaving 14 bases between. Use of 60 Vbeta and 13 Jbeta primers characterized the PCR. Data came from immunoSEQ multiplex PCR; TCRdb stores just in-frame clones and leaves some out. The table includes about 270,000 clones, under 80% detected once. V gene TRBV5-1 combines with J gene TRBJ1-4; D not certain. The receptor was derived from a female donor in good health and CMV-seronegative. The specimen sequenced was PBMCs. CDR3 sequence reads: CASSPTDGLNEKLFF. CDR3 bases: TGCGCCAGCAGCCCCACGGACGGACTTAATGAAAAACTGTTTTTT. The whole variable domain, filled in from reference TRBV5-1 and TRBJ1-4, reads KAGVTQTPRYLIKTRGQQVTLSCSPISGHRSVSWYQQTPGQGLQFLFEYFSETQRNKGNFPGRFSGRQFSNSRSEMNVSTLELGDSALYLCASSPTDGLNEKLFFGSGTQLSVL.